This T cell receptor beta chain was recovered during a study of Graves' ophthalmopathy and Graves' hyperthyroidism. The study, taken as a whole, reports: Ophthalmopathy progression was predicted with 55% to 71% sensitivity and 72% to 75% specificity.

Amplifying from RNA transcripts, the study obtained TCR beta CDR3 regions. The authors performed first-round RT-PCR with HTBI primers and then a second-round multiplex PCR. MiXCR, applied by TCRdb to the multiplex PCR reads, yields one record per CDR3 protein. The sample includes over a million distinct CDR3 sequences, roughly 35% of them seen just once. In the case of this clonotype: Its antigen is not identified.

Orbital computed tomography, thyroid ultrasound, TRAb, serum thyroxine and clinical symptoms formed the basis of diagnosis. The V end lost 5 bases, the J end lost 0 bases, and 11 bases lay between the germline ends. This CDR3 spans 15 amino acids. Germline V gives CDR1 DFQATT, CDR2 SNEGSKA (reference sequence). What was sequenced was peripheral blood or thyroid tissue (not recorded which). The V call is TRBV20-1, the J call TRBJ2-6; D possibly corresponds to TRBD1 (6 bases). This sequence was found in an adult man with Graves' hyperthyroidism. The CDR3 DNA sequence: TGCAGTGCTGATCAGGGGACCTCTGGGGCCAACGTCCTGACTTTC. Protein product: CSADQGTSGANVLTF.